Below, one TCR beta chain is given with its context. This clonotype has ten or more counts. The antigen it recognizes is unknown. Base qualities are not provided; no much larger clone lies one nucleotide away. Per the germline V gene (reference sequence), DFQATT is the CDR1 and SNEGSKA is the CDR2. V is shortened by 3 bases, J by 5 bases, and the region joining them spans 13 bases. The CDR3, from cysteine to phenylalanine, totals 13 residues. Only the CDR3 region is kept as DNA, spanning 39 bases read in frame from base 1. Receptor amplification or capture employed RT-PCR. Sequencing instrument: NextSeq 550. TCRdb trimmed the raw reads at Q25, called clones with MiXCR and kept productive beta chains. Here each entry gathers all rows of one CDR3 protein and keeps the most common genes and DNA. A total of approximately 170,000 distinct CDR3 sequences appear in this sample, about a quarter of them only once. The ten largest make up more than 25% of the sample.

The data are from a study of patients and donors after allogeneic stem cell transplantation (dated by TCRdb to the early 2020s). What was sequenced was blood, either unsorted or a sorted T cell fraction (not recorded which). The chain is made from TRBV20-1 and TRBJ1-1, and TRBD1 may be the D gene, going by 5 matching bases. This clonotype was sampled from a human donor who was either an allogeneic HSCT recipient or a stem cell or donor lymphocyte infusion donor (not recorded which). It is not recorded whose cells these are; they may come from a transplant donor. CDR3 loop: CSARGPLGTEAFF. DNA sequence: TGCAGTGCTAGGGGACCCCTGGGGACTGAAGCTTTCTTT.